At least ten counts were recorded for the clone carrying this T cell receptor (beta chain). Its antigen is not known. This entry comes from a study of T cells in Graves' hyperthyroidism and ophthalmopathy. Study-level information: Peripheral blood was taken when the disease was first diagnosed, before any treatment began.

PBMCs were sourced from roughly 9.3 ml fresh peripheral blood. Researchers took RNA transcripts and amplified the TCR beta CDR3 regions from them. The primer set for the first-round RT-PCR of the TCR CDR3 was HTBI. One entry per CDR3 protein, called by TCRdb with MiXCR from the multiplex PCR reads. The table lists about 350,000 distinct CDR3 sequences, about 15% of them singletons. This CDR3 is 16 amino acids long. Germline V gene lookup returns CDR1 LGHDT and CDR2 YNNKEL (reference sequence). V shed 2 bases and J shed 2 bases, with 14 bases lying between them. Study-level points and caveats: Blood shared most expanded thyroid clonotypes above 0.001.

The specimen sequenced was blood. This chain links TRBV3-1 with TRBJ2-3; D remains ambiguous. The TCR was taken from a woman between 25 and 40 years old with Graves' hyperthyroidism. The CDR3 protein is CASSQLGKGSTDTQYF. The CDR3 DNA sequence: TGTGCCAGCAGCCAACTAGGAAAGGGCTCCACAGATACGCAGTATTTT.